The rows below give T cell receptor beta chains drawn from one sample of a study of regulatory T cells in long-lasting Graves disease. MiXCR, run by TCRdb on the multiplex PCR reads, gives a single entry per CDR3 protein. The sample gives about 470,000 distinct CDR3 sequences, around a fifth of which show up once; 7.1% is in the top ten. Sequencing used peripheral blood mononuclear cells (PBMCs), obtained when the disease was refractory, from a patient treated with antithyroid drugs. These TCRs come from a female donor with Graves disease. CDR3s include the opening cysteine and the closing phenylalanine or tryptophan. The order of the fields is V gene, J gene, CDR3 protein.

v_gene: TRBV4-1; j_gene: TRBJ2-7; CDR3aa: CASSQDVGGKTYEQYF
v_gene: TRBV5-1; j_gene: TRBJ2-2; CDR3aa: CASSWQRVTGELFF
v_gene: TRBV24-1; j_gene: TRBJ2-7; CDR3aa: CATSDFTSGGEQYF
v_gene: TRBV7-8; j_gene: TRBJ1-2; CDR3aa: CASSDANYGYTF
v_gene: TRBV29-1; j_gene: TRBJ2-5; CDR3aa: CSVEGKGGYGETQYF
v_gene: TRBV9; j_gene: TRBJ1-2; CDR3aa: CASSVAEGSRGYTF
v_gene: TRBV12-3/TRBV12-4; j_gene: TRBJ1-6; CDR3aa: CASSLYDWDENNSPLHF
v_gene: TRBV12-3/TRBV12-4; j_gene: TRBJ1-3; CDR3aa: CASMYGNSGNTIYF
v_gene: TRBV20-1; j_gene: TRBJ1-6; CDR3aa: CSAPGQGSGLHF
v_gene: TRBV7-8; j_gene: TRBJ2-1; CDR3aa: CASSLSGTSGRYNEQFF
v_gene: TRBV30; j_gene: TRBJ1-6; CDR3aa: CAWSNGPTPLHF
v_gene: TRBV12-3/TRBV12-4; j_gene: TRBJ2-1; CDR3aa: CASSLTSGIDEQFF
v_gene: TRBV24-1; j_gene: TRBJ1-1; CDR3aa: CATSDPGETEAFF
v_gene: TRBV28; j_gene: TRBJ1-2; CDR3aa: CASSSTGVDYGYTF
v_gene: TRBV28; j_gene: TRBJ1-2; CDR3aa: CASSPRGRGYTF
v_gene: TRBV3-1; j_gene: TRBJ1-2; CDR3aa: CASSQVATVNYGYTF
v_gene: TRBV5-6; j_gene: TRBJ2-5; CDR3aa: CASSSKRTGGRETQYF
v_gene: TRBV20-1; j_gene: TRBJ1-2; CDR3aa: CSASSDGNYGYTF
v_gene: TRBV12-3/TRBV12-4; j_gene: TRBJ1-6; CDR3aa: CASSPLLGANSPLHF
v_gene: TRBV28; j_gene: TRBJ2-5; CDR3aa: CASSLVEAQYF
v_gene: TRBV20-1; j_gene: TRBJ1-1; CDR3aa: CSARRDTEAFF
v_gene: TRBV19; j_gene: TRBJ1-2; CDR3aa: CASHQRGRWDGYTF
v_gene: TRBV20-1; j_gene: TRBJ2-7; CDR3aa: CSATIRDRGHEQYF
v_gene: TRBV28; j_gene: TRBJ1-1; CDR3aa: CATKGGAGTEAFF
v_gene: TRBV19; j_gene: TRBJ1-6; CDR3aa: CASSSEPNNSPLHF
v_gene: TRBV7-8; j_gene: TRBJ2-7; CDR3aa: CASSPRMGEYYEQYF
v_gene: TRBV19; j_gene: TRBJ1-2; CDR3aa: CASSISMLNYGYTF
v_gene: TRBV7-9; j_gene: TRBJ1-1; CDR3aa: CASSSRQGRAEAFF
v_gene: TRBV28; j_gene: TRBJ1-5; CDR3aa: CASSSSPGVGRQPQHF
v_gene: TRBV7-9; j_gene: TRBJ2-5; CDR3aa: CASSRQGIEGTQYF
v_gene: TRBV7-2; j_gene: TRBJ2-5; CDR3aa: CASSPWATQETQYF
v_gene: TRBV7-2; j_gene: TRBJ1-2; CDR3aa: CASSLTGEIYGYTF
v_gene: TRBV6-1; j_gene: TRBJ1-1; CDR3aa: CASWDRGQPLGVNTEAFF
v_gene: TRBV11-1; j_gene: TRBJ1-1; CDR3aa: CASSEDRDTEAFF
v_gene: TRBV12-3/TRBV12-4; j_gene: TRBJ1-2; CDR3aa: CASSFKTFNYGYTF
v_gene: TRBV7-9; j_gene: TRBJ2-5; CDR3aa: CASSAAGGSEETQYF
v_gene: TRBV28; j_gene: TRBJ1-1; CDR3aa: CATGEQMNTEAFF
v_gene: TRBV7-2; j_gene: TRBJ1-4; CDR3aa: CASSLEQSGEKLFF
v_gene: TRBV6-1; j_gene: TRBJ2-7; CDR3aa: CASSEVVRSSYEQYF
v_gene: TRBV29-1; j_gene: TRBJ2-7; CDR3aa: CSVTFHYEQYF
v_gene: TRBV6-5; j_gene: TRBJ2-6; CDR3aa: CASSYSAGGTSGANVLTF
v_gene: TRBV24-1; j_gene: TRBJ1-1; CDR3aa: CATSDSADRGRRAFF
v_gene: TRBV6-1; j_gene: TRBJ1-5; CDR3aa: CASSPGHSNQPQHF
v_gene: TRBV20-1; j_gene: TRBJ1-5; CDR3aa: CSAGSRASGNQPQHF
v_gene: TRBV7-9; j_gene: TRBJ1-2; CDR3aa: CASGDGYTF
v_gene: TRBV11-2; j_gene: TRBJ2-7; CDR3aa: CASSLPRLAPEEQYF
v_gene: TRBV28; j_gene: TRBJ2-7; CDR3aa: CASSLYPPGQGYEQYF
v_gene: TRBV28; j_gene: TRBJ1-5; CDR3aa: CASSYREGNQPQHF
v_gene: TRBV6-5; j_gene: TRBJ2-5; CDR3aa: CASSYSRGVGETQYF
v_gene: TRBV18; j_gene: TRBJ2-7; CDR3aa: CASSSSYGPRYEQYF
v_gene: TRBV10-3; j_gene: TRBJ2-7; CDR3aa: CAISELGYLYEQYF
v_gene: TRBV10-3; j_gene: TRBJ2-2; CDR3aa: CASAPSVTNTGELFF
v_gene: TRBV19; j_gene: TRBJ1-2; CDR3aa: CASSMQGTTNYGYTF
v_gene: TRBV4-1; j_gene: TRBJ2-4; CDR3aa: CASSRRGLKGNIQYF
v_gene: TRBV5-6; j_gene: TRBJ1-6; CDR3aa: CASSFGGGSYNSPLHF